Sequencing of this T cell receptor (beta chain) was carried out in a study of T cells in Graves' hyperthyroidism and ophthalmopathy (dated by TCRdb to between 2017 and 2020). At the level of the whole study: Peripheral blood samples were taken at initial diagnosis, before any treatment was given. Thyroid tissue and blood T-cell repertoires from about six Graves' hyperthyroidism patients were also compared in the study. After sampling, hyperthyroidism patients received methimazole starting at 30 mg daily, and ophthalmopathy patients received high-dose intravenous methylprednisolone. The 75 to 100 discovery patients were randomly divided into training and test sets at a 7:3 ratio. Whether ophthalmopathy could be predicted prospectively was tested in an independent validation cohort made up of some 20 hyperthyroidism patients plus 17 patients who later progressed to ophthalmopathy. TCR V-J signatures able to tell the groups apart were searched for in a discovery cohort of 100 patients, of whom over 40 had Graves' ophthalmopathy and 55 to 60 had stable Graves' hyperthyroidism. TCR Vbeta CDR3 sequencing of roughly 140 peripheral blood samples (under 45 ophthalmopathy, some 75 hyperthyroidism and some 17 progressor patients) is reported in the paper.

With respect to this clonotype: Its antigen is currently not known. Qualities for individual bases were not recorded, and no much larger clone is one base off.

Ophthalmopathy patients had moderately to severely active disease, with a Clinical Activity Score of 3 or more, a NOSPECS grade of 4 or more, and a disease duration of less than 3 months. Exclusion was applied to patients with uncontrolled infections, other autoimmune diseases, pregnancy or lactation. Diagnoses were based on clinical symptoms, serum thyroxine and TRAb, thyroid ultrasound and orbital computed tomography. PBMCs were isolated from about 10 ml of fresh peripheral blood by Ficoll-Paque density gradient centrifugation. Trizol reagent was used to extract total RNA, and RNA quality was then checked on an Agilent 2100 Bioanalyzer. Amplification of TCR beta CDR3 regions was carried out from RNA transcripts. The TCR CDR3 was subjected to a first round of RT-PCR using the HTBI primer set and the Qiagen OneStep RT-PCR kit. Libraries were constructed in a second round of multiplex PCR, after which size selection and purification were carried out. Libraries were sequenced paired-end with 100 bp reads on an Illumina HiSeq2000. The authors' analysis ran thus. SOAPnuke was used to process the raw data, throwing out any read that contained adapters or uncalled bases, had a mean Phred below 15, or lacked an exact constant-primer or identifier match. High-quality paired reads were merged with COPE v1.2.5, and unique nucleotide sequences were defined as clonotypes. Clonotypes were aligned to IMGT TRBV, TRBD and TRBJ reference segments using MiTCR v1.1. Only V-J combinations with frequency above 0.0001, covering about 99% of repertoires, were analysed. The TCS score was defined as F50 (clonal expansion) divided by E x V (chaos), with BLOSUM62-based TCRdist calculated between CDR3 peptides within each V-J. Welch's t-statistics and random forest reduced just over 500 V-J features to 10 to 15, which were used in a naive Bayes classifier (R e1071). Clones were called with MiXCR by TCRdb after fastp trimmed the public reads at Q25, and only in-frame beta chains were retained. Rows with a matching CDR3 protein are joined into one entry that keeps the most common DNA and genes. What appears here as the V and J calls and clone size reflects TCRdb's work, not the paper's. The sample table lists 490,000 or so distinct CDR3 sequences, less than 20% of them with a count of one. Jointly, the top ten make up about half of the sample.

General findings and caveats noted by the study authors: Most expanded thyroid clonotypes (frequency above 0.001) were also found in blood, which suggests that blood repertoires may mirror thyroid immune responses. Sample size was not statistically predetermined, and blinding of investigators to group allocation was not performed. In validation, progression to ophthalmopathy was predicted by the model with roughly 71% sensitivity and around 75% specificity, a median of 6.5 months before onset. A 13 V-J signature model separated ophthalmopathy from stable hyperthyroidism, with over 85% sensitivity and about 81% specificity in cross-validation and 80%/75% in testing.

What was sequenced was blood. This receptor was taken from a man between 40 and 49 years old with Graves' ophthalmopathy.

The CDR3 corresponds to CASRQGQRHSTDTQYF. The nucleotide sequence reads as follows: TGTGCCAGCAGACAGGGGCAGAGACACAGCACAGATACGCAGTATTTT. The receptor chain draws on TRBV7-9 and TRBJ2-3; 7 nucleotides in the junction match TRBD1. The CDR3 holds 16 amino acids from the cysteine to the phenylalanine. This entry keeps only the CDR3 DNA: 48 bases, framed from base 1. From the germline V gene (reference sequence), CDR1 is SEHNR and CDR2 is FQNEAQ. V ends up 6 bases short and J 0 bases short, with an unmatched junction base count of 9. With all but the CDR3 taken from the reference TRBV7-9 and TRBJ2-3 genes, the full variable domain is: DTGVSQNPRHKITKRGQNVTFRCDPISEHNRLYWYRQTLGQGPEFLTYFQNEAQLEKSRLLSDRFSAERPKGSFSTLEIQRTEQGDSAMYLCASRQGQRHSTDTQYFGPGTRLTVL.